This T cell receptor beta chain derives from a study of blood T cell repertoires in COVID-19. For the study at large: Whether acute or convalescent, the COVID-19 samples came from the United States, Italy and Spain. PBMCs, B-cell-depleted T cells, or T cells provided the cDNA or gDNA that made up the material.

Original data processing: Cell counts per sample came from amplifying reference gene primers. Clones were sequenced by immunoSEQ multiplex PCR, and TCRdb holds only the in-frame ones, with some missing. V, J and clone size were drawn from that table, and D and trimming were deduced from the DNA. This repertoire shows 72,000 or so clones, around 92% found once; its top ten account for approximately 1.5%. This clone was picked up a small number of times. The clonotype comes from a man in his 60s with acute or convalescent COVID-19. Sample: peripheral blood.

The CDR3 is CASSLADSTGELFF. The CDR3 DNA sequence: TGCGCCAGCAGCTTGGCCGACAGCACCGGGGAGCTGTTTTTT. The chain couples TRBV5-1 to TRBJ2-2; D may be TRBD1 (5 bases). The ends were cut back, 0 bases at V and 4 bases at J, with 7 bases in the middle. Germline CDR1 and CDR2: SGHRS and YFSETQ. The CDR3 runs 14 residues.